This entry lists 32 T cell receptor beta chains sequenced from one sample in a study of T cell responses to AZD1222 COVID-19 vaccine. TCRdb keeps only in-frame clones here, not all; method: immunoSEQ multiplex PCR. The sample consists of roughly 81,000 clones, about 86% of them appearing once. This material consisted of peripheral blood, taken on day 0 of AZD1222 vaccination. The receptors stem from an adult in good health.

DNA of the CDR3: TGTGCCAGCTCACCGACGGTAGGGGAGCAGTTCTTC. Translation: CASSPTVGEQFF. The chain recombines TRBV18 with TRBJ2-1; no clear D gene. Trimming shortened V by 3 bases and J by 10 bases, and 10 bases separated the two germline ends. The CDR3 contains 12 residues. Germline V gene lookup returns CDR1 KGHSH and CDR2 LQKENI.

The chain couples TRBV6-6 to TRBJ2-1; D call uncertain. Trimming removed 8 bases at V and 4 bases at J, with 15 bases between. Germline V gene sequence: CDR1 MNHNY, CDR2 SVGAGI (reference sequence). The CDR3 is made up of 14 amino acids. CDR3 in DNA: TGTGCCAGCCTTCCGCAAACCTTATACAATGAGCAGTTCTTC. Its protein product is CASLPQTLYNEQFF.

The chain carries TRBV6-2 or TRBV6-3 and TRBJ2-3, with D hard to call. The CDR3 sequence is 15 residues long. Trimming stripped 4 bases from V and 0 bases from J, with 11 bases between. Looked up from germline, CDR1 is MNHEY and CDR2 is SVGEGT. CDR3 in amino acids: CASSSGRISTDTQYF. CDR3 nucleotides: TGTGCCAGCAGTTCCGGGCGGATAAGCACAGATACGCAGTATTTT.

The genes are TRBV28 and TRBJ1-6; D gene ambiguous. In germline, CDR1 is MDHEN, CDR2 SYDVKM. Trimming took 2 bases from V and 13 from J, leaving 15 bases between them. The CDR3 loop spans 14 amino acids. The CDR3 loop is CASSLGVGRGPLHF. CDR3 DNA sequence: TGTGCCAGCAGTTTAGGGGTCGGGAGAGGCCCCCTCCACTTT.

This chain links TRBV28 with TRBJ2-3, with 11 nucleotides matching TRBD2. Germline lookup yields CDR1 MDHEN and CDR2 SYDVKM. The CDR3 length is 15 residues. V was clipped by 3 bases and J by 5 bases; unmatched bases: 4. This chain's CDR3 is CASSFVAGGRDTQYF. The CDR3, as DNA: TGTGCCAGCAGTTTTGTAGCGGGAGGGAGAGATACGCAGTATTTT.

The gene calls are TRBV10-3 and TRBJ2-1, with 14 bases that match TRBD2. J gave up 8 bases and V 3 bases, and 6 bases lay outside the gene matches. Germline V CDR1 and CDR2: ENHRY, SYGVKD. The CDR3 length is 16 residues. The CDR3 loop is CAISEGTSGSLDEQFF. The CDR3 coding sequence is TGTGCCATCAGTGAAGGGACTAGCGGGAGTCTTGATGAGCAGTTCTTC.

The CDR3, as DNA: TGCGCCAGCAGCTTGTTGGGACAGAGAACGAACACTGAAGCTTTCTTT. Its translation is CASSLLGQRTNTEAFF. This rearrangement joins TRBV5-1 to TRBJ1-1; TRBD1 matches 7 bases. This CDR3 has 16 amino acids. Germline V gene lookup returns CDR1 SGHRS and CDR2 YFSETQ. Trimming at V came to 1 base and at J to 1 base, leaving 7 bases not matched to a gene.

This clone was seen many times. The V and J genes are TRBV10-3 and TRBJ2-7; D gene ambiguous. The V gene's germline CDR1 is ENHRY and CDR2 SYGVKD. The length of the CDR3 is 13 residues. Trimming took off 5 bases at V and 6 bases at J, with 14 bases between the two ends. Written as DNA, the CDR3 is TGTGCCATCAGTTCATACAGTGGCTCCGAGCAGTACTTC. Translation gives CAISSYSGSEQYF.

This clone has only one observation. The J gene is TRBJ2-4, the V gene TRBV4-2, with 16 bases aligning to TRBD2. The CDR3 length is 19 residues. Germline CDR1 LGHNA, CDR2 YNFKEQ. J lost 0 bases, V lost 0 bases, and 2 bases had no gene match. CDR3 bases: TGTGCCAGCAGCCAAGAGGGACTAGCGGGAGGGCTAGCCAAAAACATTCAGTACTTC. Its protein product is CASSQEGLAGGLAKNIQYF.

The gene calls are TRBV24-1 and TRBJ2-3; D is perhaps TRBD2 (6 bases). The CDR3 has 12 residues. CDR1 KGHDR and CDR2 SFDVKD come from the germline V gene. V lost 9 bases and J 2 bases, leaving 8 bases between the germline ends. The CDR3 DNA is TGTGCCACCGGGGACTTCACAGATACGCAGTATTTT. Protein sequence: CATGDFTDTQYF.

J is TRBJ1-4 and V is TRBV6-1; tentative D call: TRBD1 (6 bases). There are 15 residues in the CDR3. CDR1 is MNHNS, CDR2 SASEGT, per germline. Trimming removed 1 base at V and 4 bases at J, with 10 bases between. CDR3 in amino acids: CASSEGTANNEKLFF. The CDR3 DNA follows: TGTGCCAGCAGTGAAGGGACAGCTAATAATGAAAAACTGTTTTTT.

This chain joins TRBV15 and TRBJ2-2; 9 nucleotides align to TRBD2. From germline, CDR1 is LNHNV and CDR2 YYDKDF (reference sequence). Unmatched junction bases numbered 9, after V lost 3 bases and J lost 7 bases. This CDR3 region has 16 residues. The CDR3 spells CATSSGGRAFSGELFF. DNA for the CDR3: TGTGCCACCAGCAGCGGCGGGAGGGCCTTTAGCGGGGAGCTGTTTTTT.

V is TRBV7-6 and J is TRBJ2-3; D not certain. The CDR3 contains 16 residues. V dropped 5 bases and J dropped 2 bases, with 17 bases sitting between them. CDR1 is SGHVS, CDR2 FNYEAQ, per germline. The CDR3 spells CASSPQSASLTDTQYF. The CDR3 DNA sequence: TGTGCCAGCAGCCCCCAGTCGGCCTCACTCACAGATACGCAGTATTTT.

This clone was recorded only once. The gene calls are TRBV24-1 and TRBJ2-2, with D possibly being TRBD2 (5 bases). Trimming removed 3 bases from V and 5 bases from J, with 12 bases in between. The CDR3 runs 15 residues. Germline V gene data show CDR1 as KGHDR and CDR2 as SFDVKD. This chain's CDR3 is CATSDARDITGELFF. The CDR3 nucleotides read TGTGCCACCAGTGATGCCCGGGATATTACCGGGGAGCTGTTTTTT.

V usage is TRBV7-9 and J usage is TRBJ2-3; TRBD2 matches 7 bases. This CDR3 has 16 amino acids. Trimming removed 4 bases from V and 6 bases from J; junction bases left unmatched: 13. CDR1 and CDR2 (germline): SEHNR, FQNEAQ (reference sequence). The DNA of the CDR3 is TGTGCCAGCAGCTGGCGCGGGAGCGTCAAGGCGGATACGCAGTATTTT. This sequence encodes CASSWRGSVKADTQYF.

CDR3 sequence: CASSPAPGLAGGKQYF. The CDR3 nucleotides are TGTGCCAGCTCACCTGCGCCGGGACTAGCGGGAGGGAAGCAGTACTTC. This chain connects TRBV18 to TRBJ2-7, with 16 nucleotides matching TRBD2. This CDR3 spans 16 amino acids. Trimming removed 3 bases from V and 8 bases from J; junction bases left unmatched: 7. Germline values: CDR1 KGHSH, CDR2 LQKENI. The whole variable domain, remainder taken from reference TRBV18 and TRBJ2-7, is NAGVMQNPRHLVRRRGQEARLRCSPMKGHSHVYWYRQLPEEGLKFMVYLQKENIIDESGMPKERFSAEFPKEGPSILRIQQVVRGDSAAYFCASSPAPGLAGGKQYFGPGTRLTVT.

The CDR3 coding sequence is TGTGCCAGCAGCTTAGAGGTTTCCTACGAGCAGTACTTC. Translation: CASSLEVSYEQYF. This chain links TRBV7-6 with TRBJ2-7; D not certain. V shed 1 base and J shed 1 base, with 5 bases lying between them. The CDR3 spans 13 residues. Per germline, CDR1 SGHVS and CDR2 FNYEAQ.

The DNA of the CDR3 is TGTGCCAGCAGTTACGCACAGAATCAGCCCCAGCATTTT. It specifies CASSYAQNQPQHF. This chain uses TRBV6-2 or TRBV6-3 with TRBJ1-5; no clear D. Germline values: CDR1 MNHEY, CDR2 SVGEGT. Trimming shortened V by 2 bases and J by 4 bases, and 6 bases separated the two germline ends. The CDR3 is made up of 13 amino acids.

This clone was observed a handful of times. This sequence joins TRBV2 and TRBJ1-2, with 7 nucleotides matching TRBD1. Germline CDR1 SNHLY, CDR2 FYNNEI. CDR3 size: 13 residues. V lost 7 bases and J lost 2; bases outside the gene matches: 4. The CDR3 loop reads CASTGTVNYGYTF. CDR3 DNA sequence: TGTGCCAGCACCGGGACAGTCAACTATGGCTACACCTTC.

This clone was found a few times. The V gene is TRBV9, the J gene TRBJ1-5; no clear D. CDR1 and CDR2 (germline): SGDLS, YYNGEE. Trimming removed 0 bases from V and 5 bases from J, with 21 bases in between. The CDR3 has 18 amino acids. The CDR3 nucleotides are TGTGCCAGCAGCGTAGCGTCAGGTAAAAGGATGTGGGATCAGCCCCAGCATTTT. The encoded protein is CASSVASGKRMWDQPQHF.

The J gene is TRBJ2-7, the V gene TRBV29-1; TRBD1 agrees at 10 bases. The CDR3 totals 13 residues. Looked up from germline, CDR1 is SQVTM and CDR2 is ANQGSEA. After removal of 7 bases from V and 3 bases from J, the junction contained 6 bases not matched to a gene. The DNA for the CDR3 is TGCAGCGCCAGACAGGGGGCCTTCTACGAGCAGTACTTC. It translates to CSARQGAFYEQYF.

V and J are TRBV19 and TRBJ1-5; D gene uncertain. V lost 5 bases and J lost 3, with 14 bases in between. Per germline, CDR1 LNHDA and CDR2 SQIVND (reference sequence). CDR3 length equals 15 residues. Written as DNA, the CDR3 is TGTGCCAGTAGTCCGCGGACGGGATACAATCAGCCCCAGCATTTT. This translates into CASSPRTGYNQPQHF.

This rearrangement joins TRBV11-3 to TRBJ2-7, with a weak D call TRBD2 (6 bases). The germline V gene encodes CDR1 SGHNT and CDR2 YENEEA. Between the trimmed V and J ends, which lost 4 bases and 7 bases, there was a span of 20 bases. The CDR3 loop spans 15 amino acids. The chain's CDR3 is CASSSPLASPMEQYF. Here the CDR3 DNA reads TGTGCCAGCAGCTCCCCCCTAGCGTCTCCTATGGAGCAGTACTTC.

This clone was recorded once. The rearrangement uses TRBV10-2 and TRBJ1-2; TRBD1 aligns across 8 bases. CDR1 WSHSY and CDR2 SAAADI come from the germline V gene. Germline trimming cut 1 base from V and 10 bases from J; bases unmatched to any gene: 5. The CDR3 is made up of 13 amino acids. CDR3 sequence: CASSELTGDDYTF. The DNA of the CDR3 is TGCGCCAGCAGTGAGTTGACAGGGGACGACTACACCTTC.

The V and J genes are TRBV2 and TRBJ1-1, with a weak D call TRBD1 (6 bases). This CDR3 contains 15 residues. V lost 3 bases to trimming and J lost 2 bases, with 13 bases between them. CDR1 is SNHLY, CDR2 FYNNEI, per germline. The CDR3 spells CASSERGGGNTEAFF. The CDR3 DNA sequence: TGTGCCAGCAGTGAGAGGGGGGGCGGTAACACTGAAGCTTTCTTT.

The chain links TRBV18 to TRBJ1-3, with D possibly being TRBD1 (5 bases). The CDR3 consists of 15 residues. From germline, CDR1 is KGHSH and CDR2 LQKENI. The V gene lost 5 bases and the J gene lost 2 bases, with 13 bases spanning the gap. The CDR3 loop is CASSVDKATGNTIYF. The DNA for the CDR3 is TGTGCCAGCTCAGTGGACAAAGCCACTGGAAACACCATATATTTT.

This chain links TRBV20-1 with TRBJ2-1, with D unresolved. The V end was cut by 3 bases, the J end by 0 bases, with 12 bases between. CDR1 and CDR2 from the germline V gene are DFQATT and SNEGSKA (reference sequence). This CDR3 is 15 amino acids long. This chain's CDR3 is CSASHDEASYNEQFF. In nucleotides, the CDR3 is TGCAGTGCTAGTCACGATGAGGCCTCCTACAATGAGCAGTTCTTC.

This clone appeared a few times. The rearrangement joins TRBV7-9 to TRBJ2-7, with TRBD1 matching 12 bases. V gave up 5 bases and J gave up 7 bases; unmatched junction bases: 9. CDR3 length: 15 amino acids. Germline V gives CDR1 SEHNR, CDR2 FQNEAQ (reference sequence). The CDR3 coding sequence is TGTGCCAGCAGCATAGGGACAGGGGGCCGGAATGAGCAGTACTTC. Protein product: CASSIGTGGRNEQYF.

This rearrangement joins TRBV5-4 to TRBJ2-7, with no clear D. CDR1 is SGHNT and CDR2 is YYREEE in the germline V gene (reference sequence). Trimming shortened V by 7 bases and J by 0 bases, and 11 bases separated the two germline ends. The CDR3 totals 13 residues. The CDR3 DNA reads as TGTGCCAGCCGGAGAGATAGCTCCTACGAGCAGTACTTC. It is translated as CASRRDSSYEQYF.

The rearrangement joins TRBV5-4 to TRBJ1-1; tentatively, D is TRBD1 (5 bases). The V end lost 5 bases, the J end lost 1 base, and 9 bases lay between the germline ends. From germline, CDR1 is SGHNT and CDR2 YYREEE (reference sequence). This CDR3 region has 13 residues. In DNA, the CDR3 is TGTGCCAGCAGAGGGGCAGCGAACACTGAAGCTTTCTTT. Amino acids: CASRGAANTEAFF.

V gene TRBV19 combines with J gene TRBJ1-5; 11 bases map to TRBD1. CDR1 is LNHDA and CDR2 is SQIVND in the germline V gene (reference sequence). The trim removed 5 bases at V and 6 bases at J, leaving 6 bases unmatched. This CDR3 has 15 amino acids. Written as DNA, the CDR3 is TGTGCCAGTAGTCCCGGGACAGGGGGTCTTCAGCCCCAGCATTTT. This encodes CASSPGTGGLQPQHF. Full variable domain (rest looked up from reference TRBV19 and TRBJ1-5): DGGITQSPKYLFRKEGQNVTLSCEQNLNHDAMYWYRQDPGQGLRLIYYSQIVNDFQKGDIAEGYSVSREKKESFPLTVTSAQKNPTAFYLCASSPGTGGLQPQHFGDGTRLSIL.

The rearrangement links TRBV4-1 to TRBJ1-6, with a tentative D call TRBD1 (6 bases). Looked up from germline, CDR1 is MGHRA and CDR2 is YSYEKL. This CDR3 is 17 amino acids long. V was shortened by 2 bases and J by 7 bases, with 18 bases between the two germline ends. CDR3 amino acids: CASSQSFQGLRNSPLHF. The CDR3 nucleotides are TGCGCCAGCAGCCAATCATTCCAGGGGTTACGGAATTCACCCCTCCACTTT.